Sequencing of this T cell receptor beta chain was carried out in a study of T cell repertoires in cytomegalovirus infection. Via MiXCR, TCRdb re-called the reads, giving one row per CDR3 protein. The top ten clones hold about a sixth of a sample with hundreds of thousands of distinct CDR3 sequences, roughly 34% of them seen once. This clonotype was picked up one time. Its matching antigen is unknown. The CDR3 spans 11 residues. With 5 bases removed from V and 5 bases from J, the gap between germline ends came to 7 bases. CDR1 is SEHNR and CDR2 is FQNEAQ in the germline V gene (reference sequence). The starting material was cultured PBMCs, obtained from culture after CMV antigen stimulation. This rearrangement joins TRBV7-9 to TRBJ2-7; D gene unclear. The TCR originated in a human donor in good health (CMV status not recorded). Some clones in this sample may be carry-over from other donors' samples. CDR3 sequence (DNA): TGTGCCAGCAGCCGGTGGAACGAGCAGTACTTC. It yields the protein CASSRWNEQYF.